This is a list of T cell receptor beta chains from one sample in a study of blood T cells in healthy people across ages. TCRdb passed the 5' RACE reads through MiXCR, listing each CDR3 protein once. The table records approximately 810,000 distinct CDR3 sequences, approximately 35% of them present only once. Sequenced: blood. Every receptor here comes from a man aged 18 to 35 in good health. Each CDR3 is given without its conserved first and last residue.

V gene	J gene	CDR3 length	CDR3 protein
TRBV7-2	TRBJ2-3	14	ASSLVSSGDTDTQY
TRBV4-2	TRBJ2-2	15	ASSRRQGFANTGELF
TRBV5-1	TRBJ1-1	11	ASSVELSTEAF
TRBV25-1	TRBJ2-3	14	ASSESLGGGTDTQY
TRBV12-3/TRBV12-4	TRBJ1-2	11	ASSLGDSNGYT
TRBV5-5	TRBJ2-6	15	ASSPPGVPSGANVLT
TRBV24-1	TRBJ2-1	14	ATSDSGGRLDNEQF
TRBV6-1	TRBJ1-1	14	ASSGRRGLRDTEAF
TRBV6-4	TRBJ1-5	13	ASSPDSTGGQPQH
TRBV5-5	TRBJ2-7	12	ASSAGPTTYEQY
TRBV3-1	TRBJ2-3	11	ASSQGGRNTQY
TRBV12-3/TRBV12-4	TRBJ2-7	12	ASRRQGLAYEQY
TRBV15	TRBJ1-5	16	ATSRGGDIYYSNQPQH
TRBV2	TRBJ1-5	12	ASTEGHANQPQH
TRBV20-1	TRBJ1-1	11	RPSGGMNTEAF
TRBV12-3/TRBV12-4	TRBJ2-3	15	ASSFPLGGADTDTQY
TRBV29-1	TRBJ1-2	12	SVPEGTTNYGYT
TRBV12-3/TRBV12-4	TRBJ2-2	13	ASRPRDRGFGELF
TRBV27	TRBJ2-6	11	ASSLIGANALT
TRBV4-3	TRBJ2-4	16	ASSEEGPARSDKNIQY
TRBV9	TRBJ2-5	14	ASSVGLAGGEETQY
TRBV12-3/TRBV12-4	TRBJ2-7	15	ASTKPGLAGGIYEQY
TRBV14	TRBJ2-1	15	ASSQEAEQGARNEQF
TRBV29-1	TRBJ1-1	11	SGTTGLKTEAF
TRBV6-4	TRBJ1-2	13	ASRITPGGGYGYT
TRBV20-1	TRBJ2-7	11	SALTGRSYEQY
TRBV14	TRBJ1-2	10	ASSLFDYGYT
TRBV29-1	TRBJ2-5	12	SVEEQGPGETQY
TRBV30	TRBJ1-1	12	AWRAGGIMVEAF
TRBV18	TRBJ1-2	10	ASSPPSGDYT
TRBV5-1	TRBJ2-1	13	ASKIGTGGYNEQF
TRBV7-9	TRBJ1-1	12	ASSSRGADTEAF
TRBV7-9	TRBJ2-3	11	ASSPSIEDTQY
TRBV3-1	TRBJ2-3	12	ASSQDGLTDTQY
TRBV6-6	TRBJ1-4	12	ASSALDGDEKLF
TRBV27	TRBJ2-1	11	ASSVSTANEQF
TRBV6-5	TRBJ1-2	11	ASSKTGGNGYT